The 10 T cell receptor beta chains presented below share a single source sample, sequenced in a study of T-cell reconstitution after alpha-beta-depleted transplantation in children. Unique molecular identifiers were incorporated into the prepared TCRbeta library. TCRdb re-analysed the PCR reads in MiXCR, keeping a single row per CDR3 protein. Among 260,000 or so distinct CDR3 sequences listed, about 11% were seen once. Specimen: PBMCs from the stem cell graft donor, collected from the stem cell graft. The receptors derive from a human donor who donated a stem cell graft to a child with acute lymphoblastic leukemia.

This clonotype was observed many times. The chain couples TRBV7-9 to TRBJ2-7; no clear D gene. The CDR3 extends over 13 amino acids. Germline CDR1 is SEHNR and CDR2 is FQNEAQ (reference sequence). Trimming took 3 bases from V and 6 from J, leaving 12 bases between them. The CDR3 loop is CASSFGSGGEQYF. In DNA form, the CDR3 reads TGTGCCAGCAGCTTCGGGTCAGGCGGCGAGCAGTACTTC.

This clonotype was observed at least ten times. The CDR3 region has the DNA TGTGCCAGCAGCCCCAGGGGTAGCGGGGGAGAGACCCAGTACTTC. Its translation: CASSPRGSGGETQYF. The chain recombines TRBV9 with TRBJ2-5; 9 bases line up with TRBD2. This CDR3 has 15 residues. Unmatched junction bases numbered 8, after V lost 4 bases and J lost 4 bases. In germline, CDR1 is SGDLS, CDR2 YYNGEE.

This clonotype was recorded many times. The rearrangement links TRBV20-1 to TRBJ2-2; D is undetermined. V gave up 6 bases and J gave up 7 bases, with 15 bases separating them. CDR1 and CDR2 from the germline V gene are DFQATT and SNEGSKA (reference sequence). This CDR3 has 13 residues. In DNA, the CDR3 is TGCAGTGCCCCCGGGTCCTCCGGCGGGGAGCTGTTTTTT. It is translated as CSAPGSSGGELFF.

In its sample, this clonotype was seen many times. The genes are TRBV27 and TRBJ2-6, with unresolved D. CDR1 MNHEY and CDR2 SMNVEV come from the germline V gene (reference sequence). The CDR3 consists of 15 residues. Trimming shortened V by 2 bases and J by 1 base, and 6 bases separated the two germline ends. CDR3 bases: TGTGCCAGCAGTTTACTGGGGTCTGGGGCCAACGTCCTGACTTTC. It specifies CASSLLGSGANVLTF.

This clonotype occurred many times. The CDR3: CSARLGANQPQHF. In nucleotides, the CDR3 is TGCAGTGCTCGCCTGGGGGCAAATCAGCCCCAGCATTTT. The chain has TRBV20-1 and TRBJ1-5, with a tentative D call TRBD1 (6 bases). CDR1 is DFQATT, CDR2 SNEGSKA, per germline (reference sequence). Trimming pared 5 bases from V and 4 bases from J, leaving 12 bases between. The CDR3 is made up of 13 amino acids.

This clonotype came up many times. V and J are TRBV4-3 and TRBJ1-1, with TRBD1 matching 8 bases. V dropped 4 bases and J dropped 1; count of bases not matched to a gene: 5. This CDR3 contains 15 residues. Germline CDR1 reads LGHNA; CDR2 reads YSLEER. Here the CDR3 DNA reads TGCGCCAGCAGCCTTCGGACAGGGACGAACACTGAAGCTTTCTTT. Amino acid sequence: CASSLRTGTNTEAFF.

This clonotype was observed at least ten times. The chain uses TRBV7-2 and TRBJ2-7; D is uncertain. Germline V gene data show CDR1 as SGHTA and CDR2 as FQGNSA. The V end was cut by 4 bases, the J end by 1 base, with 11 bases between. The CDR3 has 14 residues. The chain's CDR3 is CASSSRDGSYEQYF. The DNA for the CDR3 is TGTGCCAGCAGCTCTAGGGATGGATCCTACGAGCAGTACTTC.

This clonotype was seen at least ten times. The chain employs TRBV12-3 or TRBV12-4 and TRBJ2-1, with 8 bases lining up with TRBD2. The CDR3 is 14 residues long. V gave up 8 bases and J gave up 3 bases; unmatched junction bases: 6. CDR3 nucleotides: TGTGCCAGCCAGCGGACTAGCTTCTACAATGAGCAGTTCTTC. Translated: CASQRTSFYNEQFF.

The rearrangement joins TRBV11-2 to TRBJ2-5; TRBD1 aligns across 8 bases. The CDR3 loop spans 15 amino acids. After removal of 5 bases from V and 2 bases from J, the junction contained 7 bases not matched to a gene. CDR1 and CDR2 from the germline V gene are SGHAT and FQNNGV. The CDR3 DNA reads TGTGCCAGCAGCAGTGCCGGGACAGGTCAAGAGACCCAGTACTTC. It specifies CASSSAGTGQETQYF.

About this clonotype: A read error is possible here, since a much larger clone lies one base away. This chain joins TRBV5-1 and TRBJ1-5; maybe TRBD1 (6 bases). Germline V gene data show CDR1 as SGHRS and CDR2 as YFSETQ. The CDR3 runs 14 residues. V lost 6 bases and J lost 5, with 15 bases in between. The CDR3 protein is CASTRGTGDQPQHF. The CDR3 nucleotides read TGCGCCAGCACAAGGGGGACTGGAGATCAGCCCCAGCATTTT.